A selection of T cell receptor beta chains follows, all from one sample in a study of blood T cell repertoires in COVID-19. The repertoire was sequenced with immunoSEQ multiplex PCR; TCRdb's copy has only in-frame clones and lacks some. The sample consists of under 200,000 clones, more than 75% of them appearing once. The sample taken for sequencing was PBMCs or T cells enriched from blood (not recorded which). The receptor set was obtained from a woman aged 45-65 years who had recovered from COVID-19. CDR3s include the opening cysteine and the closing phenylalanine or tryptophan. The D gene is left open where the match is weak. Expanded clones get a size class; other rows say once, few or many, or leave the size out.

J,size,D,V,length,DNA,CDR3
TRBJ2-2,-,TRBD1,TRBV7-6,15,TGTGCCAGCAGCACATCCGGGACAGGGACCGGGGAGCTGTTTTTT,CASSTSGTGTGELFF
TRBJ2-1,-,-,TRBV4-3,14,TGCGCCAGCAGCCAAGGGGGAGAGGGTGATGAGCAGTTCTTC,CASSQGGEGDEQFF
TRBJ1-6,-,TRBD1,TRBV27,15,TGTGCCAGCAGCCGATCGGTACAGGGGCATTCACCCCTCCACTTT,CASSRSVQGHSPLHF
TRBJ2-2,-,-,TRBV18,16,TGTGCCAGCTCACCGTTAAGCGGGTTTGGGCCCGGGGAGCTGTTTTTT,CASSPLSGFGPGELFF
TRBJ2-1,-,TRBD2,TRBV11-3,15,TGTGCCAGCAGCCGAGCGGGGGGGCAGGGCAATGAGCAGTTCTTC,CASSRAGGQGNEQFF
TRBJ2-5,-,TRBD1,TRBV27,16,TGTGCCAGCAGCCCCAACCCCACAGGGGGCCGAGAGACCCAGTACTTC,CASSPNPTGGRETQYF
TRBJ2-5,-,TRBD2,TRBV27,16,TGTGCCAGCAGTTCCTATCGGGCGGGGGTCCAAGAGACCCAGTACTTC,CASSSYRAGVQETQYF
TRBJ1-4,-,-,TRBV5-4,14,TGTGCCAGCAGCTTGGAACGGAGAGATGAAAAACTGTTTTTT,CASSLERRDEKLFF
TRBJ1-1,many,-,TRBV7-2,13,TGTGCCAGCAGCTTAGGACTGGGCACTGAAGCTTTCTTT,CASSLGLGTEAFF
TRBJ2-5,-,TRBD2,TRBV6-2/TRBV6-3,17,TGTGCCAGCAGCTTACGGAAAAGCGGGGGGTCGAGGGAGACCCAGTACTTC,CASSLRKSGGSRETQYF
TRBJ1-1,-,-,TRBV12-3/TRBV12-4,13,TGTGCCAGCAGTTTGGACAGTTTAACTGAAGCTTTCTTT,CASSLDSLTEAFF
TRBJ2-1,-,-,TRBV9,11,TGTGCCAGCAGCGTAGACAGCGAGCAGTTCTTC,CASSVDSEQFF
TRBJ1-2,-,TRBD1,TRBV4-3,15,TGCGCCAGCAGCCAAGTGGGGACAGGGGTTTATGGCTACACCTTC,CASSQVGTGVYGYTF
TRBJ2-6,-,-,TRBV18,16,TGTGCCAGCTCACCATCCCAGGGCTCTGGGGCCAACGTCCTGACTTTC,CASSPSQGSGANVLTF
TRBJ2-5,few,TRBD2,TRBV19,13,TGTGCCAGTAGTTTCGGACTAGCAGAGACCCAGTACTTC,CASSFGLAETQYF
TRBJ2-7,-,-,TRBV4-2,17,TGTGCCAGCAGCCAAGGGATGAGGGAGTTTGGAGTTGTGGAGCAGTACTTC,CASSQGMREFGVVEQYF
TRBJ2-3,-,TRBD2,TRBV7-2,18,TGTGCCAGCAGCTCGGGACTAGCGGGGGGGCCGCGCACAGATACGCAGTATTTT,CASSSGLAGGPRTDTQYF
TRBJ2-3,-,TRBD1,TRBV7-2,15,TGTGCCAGCAGCCCGGACAGGGGGCAGTCAGATACGCAGTATTTT,CASSPDRGQSDTQYF
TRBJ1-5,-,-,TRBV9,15,TGTGCCAGCAGCGAGACAGCTTATAGCAATCAGCCCCAGCATTTT,CASSETAYSNQPQHF
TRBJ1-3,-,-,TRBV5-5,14,TGTGCCAGCAGCTTGTCAGGAGGTGGAAACACCATATATTTT,CASSLSGGGNTIYF
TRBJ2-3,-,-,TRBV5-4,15,TGTGCCAGCAGCTTGGGTCGGGGGGCCTCAGATACGCAGTATTTT,CASSLGRGASDTQYF
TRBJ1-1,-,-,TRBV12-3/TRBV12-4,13,TGTGCCAGCAGGAGGGGAGGATCCACTGAAGCTTTCTTT,CASRRGGSTEAFF
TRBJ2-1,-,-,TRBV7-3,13,TGTGCCAGCAGCCCCTCTTATGCGGGTGAGCAGTTCTTC,CASSPSYAGEQFF
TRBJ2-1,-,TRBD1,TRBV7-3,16,TGTGCCAGCAGCCTTATTGGGGACAGGGGGTGGAATGAGCAGTTCTTC,CASSLIGDRGWNEQFF
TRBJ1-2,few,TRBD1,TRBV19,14,TGTGCCAGTAGTATCCCCGGGACAGGGTCTGGCTACACCTTC,CASSIPGTGSGYTF
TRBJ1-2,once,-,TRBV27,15,TGTGCCAGCAGTTTATCGGACAGACCAGTCTATGGCTACACCTTC,CASSLSDRPVYGYTF
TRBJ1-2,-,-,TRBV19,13,TGTGCCAGTAGACTTACGGGGAACTATGGCTACACCTTC,CASRLTGNYGYTF
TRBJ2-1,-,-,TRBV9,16,TGTGCCAGCAGCGTAGGCCCCGGCGCTAGCATCAATGAGCAGTTCTTC,CASSVGPGASINEQFF
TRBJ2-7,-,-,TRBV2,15,TGTGCCAGCAGTGAATCCCGGACAGCTAAGTACGAGCAGTACTTC,CASSESRTAKYEQYF
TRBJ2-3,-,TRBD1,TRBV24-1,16,TGTGCCACCAGTGATGCCAGGGGGATGTACACAGATACGCAGTATTTT,CATSDARGMYTDTQYF
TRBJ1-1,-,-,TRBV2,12,TGTGCCAGCAGTGAACGTCAGACTGAAGCTTTCTTT,CASSERQTEAFF
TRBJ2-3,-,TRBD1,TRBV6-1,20,TGTGCCAGCACTGAGGGGTTACAGGGGCAGTTGAGGTTTTTTACAGATACGCAGTATTTT,CASTEGLQGQLRFFTDTQYF
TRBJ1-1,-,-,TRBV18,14,TGTGCCAGCTCACCACGAGGCCAAAACACTGAAGCTTTCTTT,CASSPRGQNTEAFF
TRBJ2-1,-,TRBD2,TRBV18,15,TGTGCCAGCTCCCCCTCGGCAGCGGGGGGGCATGAGCAGTTCTTC,CASSPSAAGGHEQFF
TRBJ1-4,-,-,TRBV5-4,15,TGTGCCAGCAGCTTGGCCGGGGGGCCGGGGGAAAAACTGTTTTTT,CASSLAGGPGEKLFF
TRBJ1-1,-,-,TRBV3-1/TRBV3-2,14,TGTGCCAGCAGCCCCTCAGACAACCTGGCCGAAGCTTTCTTT,CASSPSDNLAEAFF
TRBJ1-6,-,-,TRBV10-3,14,TGTGCCATCAGTGGAGGGCAGAGTAATTCACCCCTCCACTTT,CAISGGQSNSPLHF
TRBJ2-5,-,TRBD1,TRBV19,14,TGTGCCAGTAGTCCTACAGGGGGCCGGGAGACCCAGTACTTC,CASSPTGGRETQYF
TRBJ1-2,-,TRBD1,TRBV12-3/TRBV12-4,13,TGTGCCAGCAGTTTAGGGGGACAGGGGTTGTACACCTTC,CASSLGGQGLYTF
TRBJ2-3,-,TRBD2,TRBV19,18,TGTGCCAGTAGCCCCAGGGCTAGCGGGGGGGCGGGGTCAGATACGCAGTATTTT,CASSPRASGGAGSDTQYF
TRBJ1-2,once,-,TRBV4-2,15,TGTGCCAGCAGCCAAGAACCGGAGTCCTCCTATGGCTACACCTTC,CASSQEPESSYGYTF
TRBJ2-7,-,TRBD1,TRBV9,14,TGTGCCAGCAGCCCCCAGACAGGGGGCAATGAGCAGTACTTC,CASSPQTGGNEQYF
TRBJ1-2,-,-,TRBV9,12,TGTGCCAGCAGCCCTCCCGGGGGGGGCTACACCTTC,CASSPPGGGYTF
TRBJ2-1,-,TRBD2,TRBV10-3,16,TGTGCCATCAGCCGACAACTAGCGGGGGGCGGCAATGAGCAGTTCTTC,CAISRQLAGGGNEQFF
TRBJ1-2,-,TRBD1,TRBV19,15,TGTGCCAGTAGTGCCGACAGGGGGGAAATCTATGGCTACACCTTC,CASSADRGEIYGYTF
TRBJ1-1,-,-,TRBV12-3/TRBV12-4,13,TGTGCCAGCAGTTCCTACGTGGACACTGAAGCTTTCTTT,CASSSYVDTEAFF
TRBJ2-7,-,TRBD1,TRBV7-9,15,TGTGCCAGCAGCCCAGACAGGGGATATTTCTACGAGCAGTACTTC,CASSPDRGYFYEQYF